Listed below are T cell receptor beta chains from one sample, sequenced in a study of control samples from healthy donors and cancer patients. Clones were sequenced by immunoSEQ multiplex PCR, and TCRdb holds only the in-frame ones, with some missing. The sample has about 80,000 clones, about nine tenths seen once. Sequencing used blood. The receptors shown here come from a man aged 50 to 59 in good health. Both conserved end residues are part of each CDR3. Fields, in order: D gene, V gene, clone size, J gene, CDR3 protein, CDR3 DNA. A D gene is named only where the DNA matches it firmly. Some rows mark clone size as missing; the rest say once, few, many or name a class of expanded clone.

D gene: NA
V gene: TRBV14
clone size: NA
J gene: TRBJ1-1
CDR3 protein: CASSQMSNTEAFF
CDR3 DNA: TGTGCCAGCAGCCAAATGTCGAACACTGAAGCTTTCTTT

D gene: NA
V gene: TRBV6-5
clone size: NA
J gene: TRBJ1-2
CDR3 protein: CASRTSHDRIYGYTF
CDR3 DNA: TGTGCCAGCAGAACAAGCCACGACAGAATCTATGGCTACACCTTC

D gene: TRBD1
V gene: TRBV2
clone size: NA
J gene: TRBJ2-1
CDR3 protein: CARTTGSSYNEQFF
CDR3 DNA: TGTGCCAGAACGACAGGGTCGTCCTACAATGAGCAGTTCTTC

D gene: NA
V gene: TRBV19
clone size: NA
J gene: TRBJ2-5
CDR3 protein: CATGDPGQIQETQYF
CDR3 DNA: TGTGCCACTGGTGACCCGGGACAAATCCAAGAGACCCAGTACTTC

D gene: NA
V gene: TRBV2
clone size: NA
J gene: TRBJ1-4
CDR3 protein: CASRKQGTNEKLFF
CDR3 DNA: TGTGCCAGCAGAAAGCAGGGAACTAATGAAAAACTGTTTTTT

D gene: NA
V gene: TRBV9
clone size: NA
J gene: TRBJ2-2
CDR3 protein: CASSLLGPTPGELFF
CDR3 DNA: TGTGCCAGCAGCCTCCTGGGCCCAACACCCGGGGAGCTGTTTTTT

D gene: TRBD1
V gene: TRBV29-1
clone size: NA
J gene: TRBJ1-1
CDR3 protein: CSVTGGSRAFF
CDR3 DNA: TGCAGCGTCACAGGGGGCTCCAGAGCTTTCTTT

D gene: NA
V gene: TRBV5-1
clone size: NA
J gene: TRBJ2-3
CDR3 protein: CASSLEGTQYF
CDR3 DNA: TGCGCCAGCAGCTTGGAAGGTACGCAGTATTTT

D gene: TRBD1
V gene: TRBV20-1
clone size: NA
J gene: TRBJ2-4
CDR3 protein: CSASKQGALDIQYF
CDR3 DNA: TGCAGTGCTAGTAAACAGGGGGCCTTGGACATTCAGTACTTC

D gene: NA
V gene: TRBV7-9
clone size: once
J gene: TRBJ1-6
CDR3 protein: CASKGANSPLHF
CDR3 DNA: TGTGCCAGCAAAGGGGCGAATTCACCCCTCCACTTT

D gene: NA
V gene: TRBV11-3
clone size: once
J gene: TRBJ2-3
CDR3 protein: CASSLRPDTQYF
CDR3 DNA: TGTGCCAGCAGCTTGAGGCCAGATACGCAGTATTTT

D gene: TRBD1
V gene: TRBV29-1
clone size: NA
J gene: TRBJ1-4
CDR3 protein: CSVDTGTGSRRGEKLFF
CDR3 DNA: TGCAGCGTTGATACCGGGACAGGGTCCCGTCGTGGGGAAAAACTGTTTTTT

D gene: TRBD1
V gene: TRBV6-5
clone size: NA
J gene: TRBJ1-2
CDR3 protein: CASSRDRVNYGYTF
CDR3 DNA: TGTGCCAGCAGCCGGGACAGAGTAAACTATGGCTACACCTTC

D gene: NA
V gene: TRBV18
clone size: NA
J gene: TRBJ1-5
CDR3 protein: CASSPLKGQPQHF
CDR3 DNA: TGTGCCAGCTCACCATTAAAGGGGCAGCCCCAGCATTTT

D gene: NA
V gene: TRBV19
clone size: NA
J gene: TRBJ1-1
CDR3 protein: CASSIVWGNEAFF
CDR3 DNA: TGTGCCAGTAGTATAGTATGGGGGAATGAAGCTTTCTTT

D gene: NA
V gene: TRBV10-3
clone size: NA
J gene: TRBJ1-2
CDR3 protein: CAISEFVGANYGYTF
CDR3 DNA: TGTGCCATCAGTGAGTTCGTAGGCGCCAACTATGGCTACACCTTC

D gene: TRBD2
V gene: TRBV30
clone size: NA
J gene: TRBJ2-5
CDR3 protein: CAWKPAGTSQETQYF
CDR3 DNA: TGTGCCTGGAAACCAGCTGGGACTAGCCAAGAGACCCAGTACTTC

D gene: NA
V gene: TRBV11-1
clone size: NA
J gene: TRBJ2-1
CDR3 protein: CASSLAGTVNEQFF
CDR3 DNA: TGTGCCAGCAGCTTAGCGGGTACAGTCAATGAGCAGTTCTTC

D gene: TRBD1
V gene: TRBV7-9
clone size: NA
J gene: TRBJ2-5
CDR3 protein: CASSDRTGTETQYF
CDR3 DNA: TGTGCCAGCAGCGACAGGACAGGGACAGAGACCCAGTACTTC

D gene: NA
V gene: TRBV7-2
clone size: NA
J gene: TRBJ2-7
CDR3 protein: CASSLGHPYEQYF
CDR3 DNA: TGTGCCAGCAGCTTGGGACACCCCTACGAGCAGTACTTC

D gene: NA
V gene: TRBV27
clone size: NA
J gene: TRBJ2-3
CDR3 protein: CASSILSGVGADTQYF
CDR3 DNA: TGTGCCAGCAGTATCCTTAGCGGTGTAGGGGCAGATACGCAGTATTTT

D gene: NA
V gene: TRBV21-1
clone size: NA
J gene: TRBJ1-1
CDR3 protein: CASSKASGFPEAFF
CDR3 DNA: TGTGCCAGCAGCAAAGCGTCAGGGTTCCCTGAAGCTTTCTTT

D gene: NA
V gene: TRBV6-5
clone size: NA
J gene: TRBJ1-3
CDR3 protein: CASSLGQQTGNTIYF
CDR3 DNA: TGTGCCAGCAGCCTTGGACAGCAAACTGGAAACACCATATATTTT

D gene: NA
V gene: TRBV18
clone size: NA
J gene: TRBJ2-4
CDR3 protein: CASSPGGEGNIQYF
CDR3 DNA: TGTGCCAGCTCACCAGGTGGTGAAGGGAACATTCAGTACTTC

D gene: NA
V gene: TRBV18
clone size: NA
J gene: TRBJ2-1
CDR3 protein: CASSGLFTNNEQFF
CDR3 DNA: TGTGCCAGCTCAGGACTTTTTACTAACAATGAGCAGTTCTTC

D gene: TRBD1
V gene: TRBV24-1
clone size: NA
J gene: TRBJ1-5
CDR3 protein: CATSEGDRRQPQHF
CDR3 DNA: TGTGCCACCAGTGAAGGGGACAGGCGTCAGCCCCAGCATTTT

D gene: TRBD2
V gene: TRBV6-4
clone size: NA
J gene: TRBJ2-3
CDR3 protein: CASRTTSGGADTQYF
CDR3 DNA: TGTGCCAGCAGAACGACTAGCGGGGGGGCAGATACGCAGTATTTT

D gene: TRBD2
V gene: TRBV7-8
clone size: NA
J gene: TRBJ2-7
CDR3 protein: CASSPYRGLAGALPRLKLYF
CDR3 DNA: TGTGCCAGCAGCCCCTACCGAGGACTAGCGGGGGCCTTACCCCGGTTGAAACTATACTTC

D gene: NA
V gene: TRBV11-3
clone size: NA
J gene: TRBJ1-6
CDR3 protein: CASRARQAGSPLHF
CDR3 DNA: TGTGCCAGCAGAGCCCGACAGGCCGGGTCACCCCTCCACTTT

D gene: TRBD1
V gene: TRBV7-6
clone size: NA
J gene: TRBJ2-5
CDR3 protein: CASSLARQGETQYF
CDR3 DNA: TGTGCCAGCAGCTTAGCGCGACAGGGGGAGACCCAGTACTTC

D gene: NA
V gene: TRBV6-5
clone size: once
J gene: TRBJ2-2
CDR3 protein: CASSPIRGSTGELFF
CDR3 DNA: TGTGCCAGCAGCCCCATTAGGGGGAGTACCGGGGAGCTGTTTTTT

D gene: NA
V gene: TRBV5-4
clone size: NA
J gene: TRBJ1-6
CDR3 protein: CASSLARGAAGDSPLHF
CDR3 DNA: TGTGCCAGCAGCTTGGCCCGGGGGGCGGCCGGCGATTCACCCCTCCACTTT

D gene: TRBD1
V gene: TRBV5-1
clone size: NA
J gene: TRBJ1-1
CDR3 protein: CASSPGTAMNTEAFF
CDR3 DNA: TGCGCCAGCAGCCCCGGGACAGCTATGAACACTGAAGCTTTCTTT

D gene: TRBD2
V gene: TRBV3-1/TRBV3-2
clone size: NA
J gene: TRBJ2-5
CDR3 protein: CASSRLAGGGQETQYF
CDR3 DNA: TGTGCCAGCAGCCGCCTCGCGGGGGGGGGTCAAGAGACCCAGTACTTC

D gene: NA
V gene: TRBV5-1
clone size: NA
J gene: TRBJ2-5
CDR3 protein: CASSLDASALRQETQYF
CDR3 DNA: TGCGCCAGCAGCTTGGATGCTAGCGCCCTCCGACAAGAGACCCAGTACTTC